The rows below give T cell receptor beta chains drawn from one sample of a study of OX40 agonist ivuxolimab in advanced cancers. Generated by immunoSEQ multiplex PCR, the TCRdb table keeps only in-frame clones and is missing some. This table has approximately 20,000 clones, around 80% appearing once. The sequenced sample was CD4+ or CD8+ T cells sorted from blood, obtained in a trial of the OX40 agonist ivuxolimab. The receptors stem from an adult with an advanced solid tumor such as melanoma, head and neck, liver or kidney cancer. Each CDR3 is given with its conserved first and last residue. Expanded clones are given a class, and other clones once, few, many or no size at all.

cdr3_length: 13; v_call: TRBV10-2; j_call: TRBJ2-3; clone_size: NA; cdr3_aa: CATGRGGTDTQYF
cdr3_length: 14; v_call: TRBV2; j_call: TRBJ1-1; clone_size: NA; cdr3_aa: CASSGETGHTEAFF
cdr3_length: 19; v_call: TRBV7-8; j_call: TRBJ2-2; clone_size: NA; cdr3_aa: CASSLVAGTSGSNTGELFF
cdr3_length: 13; v_call: TRBV7-8; j_call: TRBJ2-7; clone_size: once; cdr3_aa: CASSLAGTGEQYF
cdr3_length: 16; v_call: TRBV10-2; j_call: TRBJ2-7; clone_size: NA; cdr3_aa: CASSESSDSRDYEQYF
cdr3_length: 15; v_call: TRBV5-1; j_call: TRBJ2-3; clone_size: NA; cdr3_aa: CASSSGTTGTDTQYF
cdr3_length: 17; v_call: TRBV7-8; j_call: NA; clone_size: NA; cdr3_aa: CASSQKRGTGATGEQYF
cdr3_length: 18; v_call: TRBV28; j_call: TRBJ2-3; clone_size: NA; cdr3_aa: CASSSTARQASYTDTQYF
cdr3_length: 15; v_call: TRBV5-4; j_call: TRBJ2-7; clone_size: NA; cdr3_aa: CASSSPVGLTDEQYF
cdr3_length: 14; v_call: TRBV10-1; j_call: TRBJ2-2; clone_size: NA; cdr3_aa: CASSEEGIPGELFF
cdr3_length: 17; v_call: TRBV27; j_call: TRBJ1-1; clone_size: NA; cdr3_aa: CASSLLSRGGVATEAFF
cdr3_length: 13; v_call: TRBV19; j_call: TRBJ2-7; clone_size: NA; cdr3_aa: CASSNRGQYEQYF
cdr3_length: 15; v_call: TRBV19; j_call: TRBJ2-3; clone_size: NA; cdr3_aa: CASSIGAGATDTQYF
cdr3_length: 15; v_call: TRBV19; j_call: TRBJ2-1; clone_size: NA; cdr3_aa: CASSIMVQSYNEQFF
cdr3_length: 12; v_call: TRBV5-4; j_call: TRBJ2-2; clone_size: NA; cdr3_aa: CASSYGSGELFF
cdr3_length: 16; v_call: TRBV5-6; j_call: TRBJ2-3; clone_size: NA; cdr3_aa: CASSLDRTRRGDTQYF
cdr3_length: 15; v_call: TRBV6-5; j_call: TRBJ2-1; clone_size: NA; cdr3_aa: CASSYSHSGGNEQFF
cdr3_length: 15; v_call: TRBV6-5; j_call: TRBJ2-5; clone_size: NA; cdr3_aa: CASSYFPGPQGAQYF
cdr3_length: 16; v_call: TRBV14; j_call: TRBJ2-2; clone_size: NA; cdr3_aa: CASSPRRATNTGELFF
cdr3_length: 18; v_call: TRBV7-9; j_call: TRBJ2-6; clone_size: NA; cdr3_aa: CASSSGTQGVIGANVLTF
cdr3_length: 15; v_call: TRBV27; j_call: TRBJ2-1; clone_size: NA; cdr3_aa: CASSLRAGIYNEQFF
cdr3_length: 14; v_call: TRBV7-9; j_call: TRBJ1-2; clone_size: NA; cdr3_aa: CASSAGTANYGYTF
cdr3_length: 17; v_call: TRBV4-3; j_call: TRBJ1-5; clone_size: NA; cdr3_aa: CASSPGRPSGLIQPQHF
cdr3_length: 13; v_call: TRBV5-6; j_call: TRBJ1-2; clone_size: NA; cdr3_aa: CASRARQGYGYTF
cdr3_length: 18; v_call: TRBV10-3; j_call: TRBJ2-4; clone_size: NA; cdr3_aa: CAISESGPTNLAKNIQYF
cdr3_length: 15; v_call: TRBV27; j_call: TRBJ1-5; clone_size: NA; cdr3_aa: CASSLTSPTNQPQHF
cdr3_length: 16; v_call: TRBV7-9; j_call: TRBJ2-2; clone_size: NA; cdr3_aa: CASSSFLGANTGELFF
cdr3_length: 14; v_call: TRBV28; j_call: TRBJ2-2; clone_size: few; cdr3_aa: CASSVAGEGGELFF
cdr3_length: 15; v_call: TRBV19; j_call: TRBJ1-1; clone_size: NA; cdr3_aa: CASSIVADWGTEAFF
cdr3_length: 14; v_call: TRBV4-1; j_call: TRBJ2-5; clone_size: NA; cdr3_aa: CASSPRDPRETQYF
cdr3_length: 15; v_call: TRBV19; j_call: TRBJ2-2; clone_size: NA; cdr3_aa: CASSITGGGTGELFF
cdr3_length: 15; v_call: TRBV6-6; j_call: TRBJ1-1; clone_size: NA; cdr3_aa: CASSYGRQGKTEAFF
cdr3_length: 16; v_call: TRBV4-1; j_call: TRBJ1-3; clone_size: NA; cdr3_aa: CASSQDPTPSGNTIYF
cdr3_length: 19; v_call: TRBV5-4; j_call: TRBJ2-7; clone_size: NA; cdr3_aa: CASSPPPGLAGALSYEQYF
cdr3_length: 11; v_call: TRBV29-1; j_call: TRBJ1-1; clone_size: NA; cdr3_aa: CSVGGLGEAFF
cdr3_length: 11; v_call: TRBV27; j_call: TRBJ2-7; clone_size: few; cdr3_aa: CAAGQGYEQYF
cdr3_length: 19; v_call: TRBV2; j_call: TRBJ2-7; clone_size: few; cdr3_aa: CASSEALSGTSGSMGEQYF
cdr3_length: 16; v_call: TRBV11-2; j_call: TRBJ2-5; clone_size: NA; cdr3_aa: CASSEGLAGLQETQYF
cdr3_length: 12; v_call: TRBV19; j_call: TRBJ2-2; clone_size: once; cdr3_aa: CASSILAGELFF
cdr3_length: 14; v_call: TRBV7-9; j_call: TRBJ1-2; clone_size: NA; cdr3_aa: CASSLGVGIYGYTF
cdr3_length: 14; v_call: TRBV10-3; j_call: TRBJ1-2; clone_size: once; cdr3_aa: CAISDRGEGYGYTF